The 27 T cell receptor beta chains below come from one sample, sequenced in a study of blood T cell repertoires in COVID-19. Sequencing used immunoSEQ multiplex PCR; TCRdb keeps in-frame clones, though not all of them. The sample contains more than 110,000 clones, 80% to 90% of which appear only once. Material: peripheral blood. All receptors derive from a man between 60 and 75 years old with active or convalescent COVID-19.

The V gene is TRBV25-1, the J gene TRBJ1-2; 9 bases match TRBD1. The CDR3 consists of 14 residues. Looked up from germline, CDR1 is MGHDK and CDR2 is SYGVNS. V shed 6 bases and J 4 bases; nucleotides not matched to a gene: 6. CDR3 sequence: CASRKGQGSYGYTF. CDR3 bases: TGTGCCAGCAGGAAGGGACAGGGTTCCTATGGCTACACCTTC.

This chain uses TRBV19 with TRBJ1-5, with 7 bases that match TRBD1. This CDR3 contains 14 residues. The germline V gene encodes CDR1 LNHDA and CDR2 SQIVND (reference sequence). The J segment lost 4 bases and the V segment lost 4 bases, leaving 4 bases of the junction unmatched. CDR3 in DNA: TGTGCCAGTAGTAGAGGGACAGTAAATCAGCCCCAGCATTTT. Translated, it gives CASSRGTVNQPQHF.

The rearrangement uses TRBV5-1 and TRBJ1-1; no clear D. The V and J ends lost 2 bases and 7 bases respectively, with 18 bases between them. Germline CDR1 reads SGHRS; CDR2 reads YFSETQ. This CDR3 spans 15 amino acids. The CDR3 DNA follows: TGCGCCAGCAGCTTTTTGACGGGTTTAGAGAATGAAGCTTTCTTT. Protein product: CASSFLTGLENEAFF. Combining the CDR3 with reference TRBV5-1 and TRBJ1-1 gives the whole variable domain KAGVTQTPRYLIKTRGQQVTLSCSPISGHRSVSWYQQTPGQGLQFLFEYFSETQRNKGNFPGRFSGRQFSNSRSEMNVSTLELGDSALYLCASSFLTGLENEAFFGQGTRLTVV.

V is TRBV5-4 and J is TRBJ2-5; 8 nucleotides match TRBD1. V lost 7 bases to trimming and J lost 3 bases; unmatched junction nucleotides: 5. This CDR3 is built from 13 residues. CDR1 and CDR2 (germline): SGHNT, YYREEE (reference sequence). CDR3 nucleotides: TGTGCCAGCCGGGACAGGCGAGAAGAGACCCAGTACTTC. Protein sequence: CASRDRREETQYF.

This clone came up once. The V call is TRBV6-1, the J call TRBJ2-6, with D unresolved. Germline V gene lookup returns CDR1 MNHNS and CDR2 SASEGT. This CDR3 region has 16 residues. V gave up 2 bases and J gave up 1 base, with 9 bases separating them. DNA for the CDR3: TGTGCCAGCAGTGAAACCCGTGCGTCTGGGGCCAACGTCCTGACTTTC. Protein sequence: CASSETRASGANVLTF.

The rearrangement uses TRBV2 and TRBJ1-4; D is perhaps TRBD1 (5 bases). V was pared by 3 bases and J by 6 bases, with 8 bases between. From germline, CDR1 is SNHLY and CDR2 FYNNEI. The CDR3 length is 13 residues. The CDR3 region has the DNA TGTGCCAGCAGTGAGGCCAGGGATGAAAAACTGTTTTTT. Translation: CASSEARDEKLFF.

The chain employs TRBV24-1 and TRBJ1-4; no definite D call. The V gene lost 3 bases and the J gene lost 6 bases, with 13 bases spanning the gap. The V gene's germline CDR1 is KGHDR and CDR2 SFDVKD. This CDR3 contains 15 residues. Here the CDR3 DNA reads TGTGCCACCAGTGATAGTAGCGGGGATCATGAAAAACTGTTTTTT. Protein: CATSDSSGDHEKLFF.

The count of this clone is one. This chain links TRBV6-2 or TRBV6-3 with TRBJ2-5; 13 nucleotides align to TRBD2. From germline, CDR1 is MNHEY and CDR2 SVGEGT. This CDR3 has 15 residues. J gave up 3 bases and V 5 bases, and 3 bases lay outside the gene matches. In DNA, the CDR3 is TGTGCCAGCAGTCGGACTAGCGGGGGAGAAGAGACCCAGTACTTC. Translating it yields CASSRTSGGEETQYF.

The chain couples TRBV5-6 to TRBJ2-2; maybe TRBD1 (6 bases). The CDR3 length is 18 residues. Between the trimmed V and J ends, which lost 5 bases and 1 base, there was a span of 21 bases. Looked up from germline, CDR1 is SGHDT and CDR2 is YYEEEE. CDR3 region: CASRTTLLDRRNTGELFF. Here the CDR3 DNA reads TGTGCCAGCAGGACCACATTACTAGACAGGAGGAACACCGGGGAGCTGTTTTTT.

The chain couples TRBV7-2 to TRBJ2-1; 10 bases are shared with TRBD2. The CDR3 is 15 amino acids. Trimming took 5 bases from V and 4 from J; bases not matched to a gene: 5. The germline V gene has CDR1 SGHTA and CDR2 FQGNSA. DNA for the CDR3: TGTGCCAGCAGCATATCTAGCGGGAGATACAATGAGCAGTTCTTC. Its translation is CASSISSGRYNEQFF.

The rearrangement joins TRBV12-2 to TRBJ2-1; TRBD1 is taken as the D call from the table, unchecked against the DNA. TRBV12-2 constitutes a pseudogene. The CDR3 has 16 residues. CDR3 amino acids: CASRLNRTWGSNEQFF. In DNA, the CDR3 is TGTGCAAGTCGCTTAAACAGGACCTGGGGAAGCAATGAGCAGTTCTTC.

The chain has TRBV29-1 and TRBJ2-1; D not certain. V lost 7 bases and J 11 bases, leaving 18 bases between the germline ends. The germline gives CDR1 SQVTM, CDR2 ANQGSEA. The CDR3 spans 12 residues. The CDR3 DNA reads TGCAGCGCTCCGTCAGGCCCCCTAAAGCAGTTCTTC. Amino acid sequence: CSAPSGPLKQFF.

The CDR3 sequence: CASSPGQRADEQFF. The CDR3 coding sequence is TGTGCCAGCAGCCCGGGACAGAGGGCGGACGAGCAGTTCTTC. The V and J genes are TRBV5-5 and TRBJ2-1; the match to TRBD1 covers 7 bases. This CDR3 spans 14 amino acids. Losses at the gene ends were 4 bases for V and 10 bases for J; bases not matched to a gene: 11. In germline, CDR1 is SGHKS, CDR2 YYEKEE (reference sequence).

This sequence joins TRBV3-1 (or the pseudogene TRBV3-2) and TRBJ2-7, with 9 bases lining up with TRBD2. The germline CDR1 and CDR2 sequences are LGHDT and YNNKEL (reference sequence). The CDR3 is 15 amino acids. V lost 4 bases and J lost 2; bases outside the gene matches: 6. For the CDR3, the DNA is TGTGCCAGCAGCCGGGAGCGGGGGGTACCCTACGAGCAGTACTTC. This codes for CASSRERGVPYEQYF.

The gene calls are TRBV6-5 and TRBJ2-7, with D possibly being TRBD1 (5 bases). The CDR3 covers 11 residues. The germline V gene has CDR1 MNHEY and CDR2 SVGAGI. V lost 6 bases, J lost 5 bases, and 8 bases lay in between. Here the CDR3 DNA reads TGTGCCAGCAGCCAGGGCAACGAGCAGTACTTC. Amino acid sequence: CASSQGNEQYF.

V and J are TRBV11-2 and TRBJ2-5, with 7 positions matching TRBD2. Per the germline V gene, CDR1 is SGHAT and CDR2 is FQNNGV. This CDR3 spans 14 amino acids. V trimming: 5 bases; J trimming: 2 bases; junction bases outside the gene matches: 5. The CDR3 coding sequence is TGTGCCAGCAGCCCGCGGGGGATTCAAGAGACCCAGTACTTC. Residues: CASSPRGIQETQYF.

The V call is TRBV6-2 or TRBV6-3, the J call TRBJ2-3, with TRBD2 matching 8 bases. CDR3 length equals 16 residues. The junction had 9 bases not matched to a gene; V was cut back by 6 bases and J by 1 base. From germline, CDR1 is MNHEY and CDR2 SVGEGT. The CDR3 loop reads CASSQREKGGTDTQYF. The DNA for the CDR3 is TGTGCCAGCAGCCAGCGGGAGAAGGGTGGCACAGATACGCAGTATTTT.

V is TRBV14 and J is TRBJ1-2; TRBD1 matches 11 bases. The germline CDR1 and CDR2 sequences are SGHDN and FVKESK. Trimming took 0 bases from V and 8 from J; bases not matched to a gene: 11. This CDR3 contains 17 residues. The CDR3 is CASSQESGDRGLEGYTF. The CDR3 coding sequence is TGTGCCAGCAGCCAAGAATCTGGGGACAGGGGGTTGGAGGGCTACACCTTC.

The gene calls are TRBV5-1 and TRBJ1-4; 12 nucleotides match TRBD1. The ends lost 4 bases at V and 7 bases at J; junction bases unmatched: 8. The CDR3 is made up of 16 amino acids. Germline V gene data show CDR1 as SGHRS and CDR2 as YFSETQ. The CDR3 DNA reads TGCGCCAGCAGCCCCGGGACAGGGGGCGGGGGTGAAAAACTGTTTTTT. Translating gives CASSPGTGGGGEKLFF. The full variable domain, with the rest looked up from reference TRBV5-1 and TRBJ1-4, is KAGVTQTPRYLIKTRGQQVTLSCSPISGHRSVSWYQQTPGQGLQFLFEYFSETQRNKGNFPGRFSGRQFSNSRSEMNVSTLELGDSALYLCASSPGTGGGGEKLFFGSGTQLSVL.

The rearrangement joins TRBV11-3 to TRBJ2-2; 11 nucleotides align to TRBD1. CDR1 is SGHNT, CDR2 YENEEA, per germline. J lost 5 bases, V lost 7 bases, and 9 bases had no gene match. CDR3 length equals 16 residues. The DNA of the CDR3 is TGTGCCAGCACCGGACAGGGGGCCGAATCAACCGGGGAGCTGTTTTTT. Its translation: CASTGQGAESTGELFF.

CDR3 DNA sequence: TGTGCCAGCAGTCCCGATTGGGACAAATGGACTTCGAGGTCCTACGAGCAGTACTTC. It codes for CASSPDWDKWTSRSYEQYF. The chain links TRBV6-2 or TRBV6-3 to TRBJ2-7; a weak D match, TRBD1 (6 bases). CDR1 is MNHEY and CDR2 is SVGEGT in the germline V gene. The CDR3 runs 19 residues. V was cut by 5 bases and J by 1 base, with 27 bases left in between.

The V call is TRBV24-1, the J call TRBJ2-7, with 14 bases fitting TRBD2. Germline loops: CDR1 KGHDR, CDR2 SFDVKD. The CDR3 is 16 amino acids. V trimming: 4 bases; J trimming: 5 bases; junction bases outside the gene matches: 6. The CDR3 region is CATSDPGLAGGNEQYF. In DNA form, the CDR3 reads TGTGCCACCAGTGACCCCGGACTAGCGGGAGGAAACGAGCAGTACTTC.

The chain links TRBV3-1 (or the pseudogene TRBV3-2) to TRBJ2-5; 9 nucleotides match TRBD2. The CDR3 extends over 15 amino acids. Germline CDR1 and CDR2: LGHDT and YNNKEL (reference sequence). With 3 bases clipped from V and 5 bases from J, the junction kept 7 bases outside the gene matches. CDR3 in DNA: TGTGCCAGCAGCCATGGCGGGGGGGCGGTGGAGACCCAGTACTTC. Translating it yields CASSHGGGAVETQYF.

The CDR3 here is CASSQERGGSSPLHF. The CDR3 DNA sequence: TGCGCCAGCAGCCAAGAACGGGGGGGTAGTTCACCCCTCCACTTT. The chain carries TRBV4-3 and TRBJ1-6; TRBD1 is a possible D gene (5 bases). V was cut by 0 bases and J by 9 bases, with 12 bases left in between. The CDR3 extends over 15 amino acids. Per the germline V gene, CDR1 is LGHNA and CDR2 is YSLEER.

This chain uses TRBV28 with TRBJ2-6; D is ambiguous. This CDR3 region has 18 residues. Per germline, CDR1 MDHEN and CDR2 SYDVKM. The ends were cut back, 10 bases at V and 0 bases at J, with 22 bases in the middle. The CDR3 spells CATLNWARDRSGANVLTF. The CDR3 nucleotides are TGTGCCACCCTCAATTGGGCCCGAGACCGCTCTGGGGCCAACGTCCTGACTTTC.

The gene calls are TRBV2 and TRBJ1-2; perhaps TRBD1 as D (5 bases). CDR3 length: 15 residues. Looked up from germline, CDR1 is SNHLY and CDR2 is FYNNEI. V was shortened by 2 bases and J by 4 bases, with 14 bases between the two germline ends. The CDR3 DNA follows: TGTGCCAGCAGTGAATTGGGGCCCCTCGGCTATGGCTACACCTTC. Residues: CASSELGPLGYGYTF.

The chain links TRBV6-6 to TRBJ2-4; D is unclear. Germline V gene data show CDR1 as MNHNY and CDR2 as SVGAGI (reference sequence). Trimming stripped 4 bases from V and 5 bases from J, with 3 bases between. CDR3 size: 11 residues. CDR3 loop: CASSSENIQYF. The CDR3 bases are TGTGCCAGCAGTTCAGAAAACATTCAGTACTTC.